The 21 T cell receptor beta chains in this list originate from one sample, sequenced in a study of T cell changes during pregnancy in multiple sclerosis. Sequencing was performed with immunoSEQ multiplex PCR; in TCRdb, only in-frame clones are kept and a portion is missing. The table has nearly 80,000 clones, more than 80% seen once. Specimen: CD4+ T cells from peripheral blood mononuclear cells, collected before pregnancy. These TCRs come from a female donor with multiple sclerosis, enrolled in a pregnancy study.

This chain uses TRBV6-4 with TRBJ2-1; tentative D call: TRBD2 (6 bases). Looked up from germline, CDR1 is MRHNA and CDR2 is SNTAGT. The ends were cut back, 5 bases at V and 4 bases at J, with 9 bases in the middle. CDR3 size: 13 residues. Here the CDR3 reads CASSRDSYNEQFF. The CDR3 coding sequence is TGTGCCAGCAGTCGGGACTCATACAATGAGCAGTTCTTC.

This clone was detected only a few times. The chain has TRBV18 and TRBJ1-1; D is perhaps TRBD1 (6 bases). The germline V gene has CDR1 KGHSH and CDR2 LQKENI. CDR3 length: 13 residues. V shed 3 bases and J shed 5 bases, with 10 bases lying between them. In nucleotides, the CDR3 is TGTGCCAGCTCACCCCCAGGGGTGACTGAAGCTTTCTTT. Translating it yields CASSPPGVTEAFF.

The chain recombines TRBV7-3 with TRBJ2-1; TRBD1 is a possible D gene (5 bases). The germline V gene has CDR1 SGHTA and CDR2 FQGTGA. V shed 1 base and J shed 7 bases, with 14 bases lying between them. The length of the CDR3 is 15 residues. DNA for the CDR3: TGTGCCAGCAGCTTAAGGTCAGGGTCTAGGAATGAGCAGTTCTTC. Residues: CASSLRSGSRNEQFF.

The rearrangement joins TRBV30 to TRBJ2-1; 10 nucleotides line up with TRBD2. Germline-derived CDR1 and CDR2 are GTSNPN and SVGIG (reference sequence). V lost 6 bases, J lost 2 bases, and 1 base stayed unmatched. The CDR3 has 13 amino acids. The CDR3 nucleotides read TGTGCCTGTAGCGGGAGGACCTACAATGAGCAGTTCTTC. This translates into CACSGRTYNEQFF. The full variable domain, completed using reference TRBV30 and TRBJ2-1, is SQTIHQWPATLVQPVGSPLSLECTVEGTSNPNLYWYRQAAGRGLQLLFYSVGIGQISSEVPQNLSASRPQDRQFILSSKKLLLSDSGFYLCACSGRTYNEQFFGPGTRLTVL.

The chain recombines TRBV7-2 with TRBJ2-7; D not resolved. Per germline, CDR1 SGHTA and CDR2 FQGNSA. V was cut by 1 base and J by 0 bases, with 10 bases left in between. The CDR3 is 15 amino acids. CDR3 DNA: TGTGCCAGCAGCTTAGGCGGTTATAGCTCCTACGAGCAGTACTTC. This gives the protein CASSLGGYSSYEQYF. The variable domain in full, with the rest retrieved from reference TRBV7-2 and TRBJ2-7, is GAGVSQSPSNKVTEKGKDVELRCDPISGHTALYWYRQSLGQGLEFLIYFQGNSAPDKSGLPSDRFSAERTGGSVSTLTIQRTQQEDSAVYLCASSLGGYSSYEQYFGPGTRLTVT.

For the CDR3, the DNA is TGTGCCAGCACCCAGCCCGGACAGCTCGCCGAGCAGTACTTC. Protein sequence: CASTQPGQLAEQYF. The chain carries TRBV28 and TRBJ2-7, with a possible D match to TRBD1 (6 bases). The CDR3 spans 14 residues. CDR1 MDHEN and CDR2 SYDVKM come from the germline V gene. The V end lost 7 bases, the J end lost 6 bases, and 19 bases lay between the germline ends.

The chain carries TRBV11-2 and TRBJ1-5, with 7 bases lining up with TRBD1. Per the germline V gene, CDR1 is SGHAT and CDR2 is FQNNGV. V trimming: 2 bases; J trimming: 3 bases; junction bases outside the gene matches: 7. The CDR3 extends over 16 amino acids. The CDR3 bases are TGTGCCAGCAGCTTAACCTCGGGACAGCCCAATCAGCCCCAGCATTTT. This codes for CASSLTSGQPNQPQHF.

The V and J genes are TRBV15 and TRBJ2-2, with D perhaps TRBD1 (6 bases). Germline-derived CDR1 and CDR2 are LNHNV and YYDKDF (reference sequence). V was clipped by 1 base and J by 4 bases, with 10 bases between them. This CDR3 comprises 15 residues. The chain's CDR3 is CATSRGQGRTGELFF. CDR3 sequence (DNA): TGTGCCACCAGCAGAGGGCAGGGGCGCACCGGGGAGCTGTTTTTT.

The chain recombines TRBV30 with TRBJ1-5, with D uncertain. Germline CDR1 GTSNPN, CDR2 SVGIG (reference sequence). The CDR3 runs 14 residues. Trimming removed 0 bases from V and 4 bases from J, with 10 bases in between. The CDR3 protein is CAWSVSGLNQPQHF. The CDR3 coding sequence is TGTGCCTGGAGTGTGTCGGGATTGAATCAGCCCCAGCATTTT.

The chain uses TRBV4-1 and TRBJ2-7, with 11 bases aligning to TRBD1. CDR3 length: 15 residues. Germline V lookup: CDR1 MGHRA, CDR2 YSYEKL. J gave up 3 bases and V 4 bases, and 5 bases lay outside the gene matches. CDR3 residues: CASSRGQGVNYEQYF. CDR3 DNA sequence: TGCGCCAGCAGCCGGGGACAGGGGGTAAACTACGAGCAGTACTTC.

The rearrangement uses TRBV7-2 and TRBJ2-3; 13 positions agree with TRBD2. This CDR3 spans 16 amino acids. V lost 4 bases and J lost 7; bases outside the gene matches: 8. Germline V gene sequence: CDR1 SGHTA, CDR2 FQGNSA. The CDR3 sequence: CASSSPTSGGLNTQYF. The CDR3 DNA follows: TGTGCCAGCAGCTCGCCGACTAGCGGGGGGTTGAATACGCAGTATTTT.

The chain employs TRBV11-2 and TRBJ1-4; D is unresolved. The CDR3 is made up of 17 amino acids. Germline CDR1 and CDR2: SGHAT and FQNNGV. With 4 bases removed from V and 0 bases from J, the gap between germline ends came to 15 bases. In nucleotides, the CDR3 is TGTGCCAGCAGCTCCCAACGGGGAGCCGCAACTAATGAAAAACTGTTTTTT. Amino acid sequence: CASSSQRGAATNEKLFF. The whole variable domain, filled in from reference TRBV11-2 and TRBJ1-4, reads EAGVAQSPRYKIIEKRQSVAFWCNPISGHATLYWYQQILGQGPKLLIQFQNNGVVDDSQLPKDRFSAERLKGVDSTLKIQPAKLEDSAVYLCASSSQRGAATNEKLFFGSGTQLSVL.

The chain has TRBV5-6 and TRBJ1-4; D remains unclear. The CDR3 spans 19 residues. Germline values: CDR1 SGHDT, CDR2 YYEEEE. Trimming took 4 bases from V and 8 from J, leaving 30 bases between them. The CDR3 nucleotides read TGTGCCAGCAGCCTACGTCGCACCGGTGGCCCTCACGGAGGCGAAAAACTGTTTTTT. Its translation is CASSLRRTGGPHGGEKLFF.

The V and J genes are TRBV27 and TRBJ2-4, with D perhaps matching TRBD1 (6 bases). CDR1 is MNHEY, CDR2 SMNVEV, per germline (reference sequence). V was trimmed by 2 bases and J by 1 base, leaving 6 bases between them. The CDR3 runs 14 residues. CDR3 DNA sequence: TGTGCCAGCAGTTTACAGGGGGCCAAAAACATTCAGTACTTC. Its protein product is CASSLQGAKNIQYF.

V is TRBV19 and J is TRBJ2-7; the match to TRBD1 covers 9 bases. J gave up 5 bases and V 7 bases, and 6 bases lay outside the gene matches. The CDR3 is made up of 13 amino acids. Germline CDR1 reads LNHDA; CDR2 reads SQIVND (reference sequence). CDR3 DNA: TGTGCCAGTAACGGACAGGGGAGCGACGAGCAGTACTTC. It is translated as CASNGQGSDEQYF.

The V call is TRBV7-3, the J call TRBJ2-1; 7 bases are a match to TRBD1. J lost 3 bases, V lost 1 base, and 0 bases had no gene match. This CDR3 contains 14 residues. Germline-derived CDR1 and CDR2 are SGHTA and FQGTGA. Here the CDR3 DNA reads TGTGCCAGCAGCTTAAGGGACAGCTACAATGAGCAGTTCTTC. Its protein product is CASSLRDSYNEQFF.

The gene calls are TRBV29-1 and TRBJ2-1; TRBD1 matches at 10 bases. The CDR3 totals 17 residues. Trimming at V came to 5 bases and at J to 0 bases, leaving 10 bases not matched to a gene. The germline V gene has CDR1 SQVTM and CDR2 ANQGSEA. The CDR3 reads CSVPTGGGPTSYNEQFF. CDR3 nucleotides: TGCAGCGTTCCGACAGGGGGCGGCCCTACCTCCTACAATGAGCAGTTCTTC.

The chain links TRBV4-1 to TRBJ1-3, with D possibly TRBD1 on 5 matching bases. Deletions cut 1 base from V and 4 bases from J, with 17 bases between. Germline CDR1 is MGHRA and CDR2 is YSYEKL. CDR3 length: 17 amino acids. Written as DNA, the CDR3 is TGCGCCAGCAGCCAAGCGGGCGGCGGCAGGGCAGGAAACACCATATATTTT. Its protein is CASSQAGGGRAGNTIYF.

The genes are TRBV14 and TRBJ1-1; possible D gene TRBD1, 6 bases. CDR1 is SGHDN, CDR2 FVKESK, per germline. The CDR3 is 12 amino acids. V shed 2 bases and J shed 9 bases, with 10 bases lying between them. CDR3 in DNA: TGTGCCAGCAGCCAAATGGGGGCTCAAGCTTTCTTT. Its protein product is CASSQMGAQAFF.

The V call is TRBV9, the J call TRBJ2-1; TRBD1 matches at 7 bases. This CDR3 has 15 amino acids. With V trimmed by 0 bases and J by 4 bases, 4 bases remained unmatched. CDR1 and CDR2 from the germline V gene are SGDLS and YYNGEE. CDR3 bases: TGTGCCAGCAGCGTAGAGGGACAGCCTTACAATGAGCAGTTCTTC. Its translation: CASSVEGQPYNEQFF.

This clone was picked up one time. This chain links TRBV7-9 with TRBJ1-1; D is possibly TRBD1 (6 bases). Germline V gene data show CDR1 as SEHNR and CDR2 as FQNEAQ (reference sequence). The CDR3 covers 16 residues. Trimming left V 2 bases short and J 3 bases short, with 16 bases between. This chain's CDR3 is CASSLPGVVGDTEAFF. The CDR3, as DNA: TGTGCCAGCAGCTTACCAGGGGTGGTTGGGGACACTGAAGCTTTCTTT.